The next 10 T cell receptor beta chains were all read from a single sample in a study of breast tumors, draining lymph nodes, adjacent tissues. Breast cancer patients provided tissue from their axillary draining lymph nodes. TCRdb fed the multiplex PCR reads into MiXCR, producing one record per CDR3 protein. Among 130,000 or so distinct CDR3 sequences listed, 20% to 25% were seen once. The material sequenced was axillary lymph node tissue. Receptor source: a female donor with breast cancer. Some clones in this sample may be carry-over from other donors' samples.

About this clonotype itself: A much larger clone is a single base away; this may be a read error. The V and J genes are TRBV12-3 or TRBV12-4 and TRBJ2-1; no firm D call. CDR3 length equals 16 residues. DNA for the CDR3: TGTGCCAGCAGTTTAAATCCCCGCGGAACCTACAATGAGCAGTCCTTC. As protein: CASSLNPRGTYNEQSF.

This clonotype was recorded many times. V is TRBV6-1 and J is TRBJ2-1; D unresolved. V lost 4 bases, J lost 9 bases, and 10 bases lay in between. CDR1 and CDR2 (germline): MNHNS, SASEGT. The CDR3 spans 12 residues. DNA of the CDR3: TGTGCCAGCAGTGTCGCGACTTTTGAGCAGTTCTTC. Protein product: CASSVATFEQFF.

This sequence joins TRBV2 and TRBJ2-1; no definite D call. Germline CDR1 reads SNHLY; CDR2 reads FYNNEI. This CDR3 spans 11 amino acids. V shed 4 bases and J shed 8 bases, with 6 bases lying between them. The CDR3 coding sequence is TGTGCCAGCAGTGTCGTGGATGAGCAGTTCTTC. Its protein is CASSVVDEQFF.

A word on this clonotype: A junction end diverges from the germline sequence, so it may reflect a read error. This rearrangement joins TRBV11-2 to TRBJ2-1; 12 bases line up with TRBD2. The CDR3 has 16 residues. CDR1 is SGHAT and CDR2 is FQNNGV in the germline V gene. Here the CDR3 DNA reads TGTGCCAGCAGCCCAACGACTAGCGGGAGTGGCAATGAGCGGTTCTTC. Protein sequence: CASSPTTSGSGNERFF.

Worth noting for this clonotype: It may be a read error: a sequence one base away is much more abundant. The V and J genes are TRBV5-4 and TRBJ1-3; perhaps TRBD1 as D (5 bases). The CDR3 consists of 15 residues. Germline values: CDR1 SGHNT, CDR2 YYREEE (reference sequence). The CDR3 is CASSWAGSSGNTVYF. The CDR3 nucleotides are TGTGCCAGCAGCTGGGCAGGGAGCTCTGGAAACACCGTATATTTT.

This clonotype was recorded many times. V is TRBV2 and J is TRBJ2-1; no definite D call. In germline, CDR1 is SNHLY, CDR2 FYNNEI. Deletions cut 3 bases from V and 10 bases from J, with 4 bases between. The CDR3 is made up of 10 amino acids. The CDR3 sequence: CASSESEQFF. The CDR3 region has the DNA TGTGCCAGCAGTGAGAGCGAGCAGTTCTTC.

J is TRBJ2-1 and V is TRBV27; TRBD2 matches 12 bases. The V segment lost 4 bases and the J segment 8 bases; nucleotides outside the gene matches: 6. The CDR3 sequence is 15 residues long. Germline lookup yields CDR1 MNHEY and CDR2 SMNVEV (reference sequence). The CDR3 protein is CASSSPTSGSDEQFF. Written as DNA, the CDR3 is TGTGCCAGCAGTTCCCCGACTAGCGGGAGCGATGAGCAGTTCTTC.

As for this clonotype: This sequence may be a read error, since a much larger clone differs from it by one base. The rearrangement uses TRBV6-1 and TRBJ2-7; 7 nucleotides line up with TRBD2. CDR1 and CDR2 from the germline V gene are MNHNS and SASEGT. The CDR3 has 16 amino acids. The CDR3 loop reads CASSPRTSLGRYERYF. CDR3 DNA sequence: TGTGCCAGCAGTCCTCGGACTAGTCTGGGGCGCTACGAGCGGTACTTC.

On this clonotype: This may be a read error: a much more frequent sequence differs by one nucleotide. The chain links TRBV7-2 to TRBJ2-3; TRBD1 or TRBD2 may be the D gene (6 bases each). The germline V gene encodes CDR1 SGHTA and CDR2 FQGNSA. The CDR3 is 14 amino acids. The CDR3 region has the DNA TGTGCCGGCAGCTTCCGGGGGCCCACAGATACGCAGTATTTT. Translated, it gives CAGSFRGPTDTQYF. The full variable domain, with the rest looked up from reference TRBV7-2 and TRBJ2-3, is GAGVSQSPSNKVTEKGKDVELRCDPISGHTALYWYRQSLGQGLEFLIYFQGNSAPDKSGLPSDRFSAERTGGSVSTLTIQRTQQEDSAVYLCAGSFRGPTDTQYFGPGTRLTVL.

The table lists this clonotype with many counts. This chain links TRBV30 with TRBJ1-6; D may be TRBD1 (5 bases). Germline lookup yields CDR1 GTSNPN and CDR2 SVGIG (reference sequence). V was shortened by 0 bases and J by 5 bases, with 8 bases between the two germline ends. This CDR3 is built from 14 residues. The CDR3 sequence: CAWSVGGHNSPLHF. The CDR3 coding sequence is TGTGCCTGGAGTGTCGGGGGACATAATTCACCCCTCCACTTT. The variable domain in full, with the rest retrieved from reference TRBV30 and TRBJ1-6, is SQTIHQWPATLVQPVGSPLSLECTVEGTSNPNLYWYRQAAGRGLQLLFYSVGIGQISSEVPQNLSASRPQDRQFILSSKKLLLSDSGFYLCAWSVGGHNSPLHFGNGTRLTVT.